There are a few counts of the clone carrying this TCR beta chain. Its specificity is unknown. This record belongs to a study of cytomegalovirus exposure and HLA in healthy donors. This CDR3 is built from 17 residues. Overall study findings and caveats: Reportedly, fewer N-insertions than the 666-donor mean appeared in an Asian-associated ancestry cluster in a later analysis. TCR beta chains associated with HLA were, in a later analysis, more clonally expanded than equally common others.

The PCR used 60 Vbeta and 13 Jbeta primers. Repertoires were generated with immunoSEQ multiplex PCR, while TCRdb's copy carries only in-frame clones and drops some. This table holds around 150,000 clones, roughly 85% found once. V gene TRBV21-1 combines with J gene TRBJ2-3; no check of the table's D call, TRBD2, against the DNA was made. TRBV21-1 is an annotated pseudogene. The clonotype originates from a man between 18 and 35 years old in good health and CMV-seropositive. Sequencing was performed on PBMCs. CDR3 coding DNA: TGTGCCAGCAGCAAACACCCGGGACTAGCGGGGACAGATACGCAGTATTTT. Its translation is CASSKHPGLAGTDTQYF.